Described below is a single T cell receptor (beta chain) sequence and its context. Its target antigen remains unknown. The input lacks base qualities; no much larger clone sits a single base away. In the study, sorted CD4+ and CD8+ blood T cells from patients with severe aplastic anemia and from healthy subjects underwent deep sequencing of TCR repertoires. Ficoll-Paque density gradient centrifugation was used to isolate peripheral blood mononuclear cells. Before DNA extraction, CD4+ and CD8+ T cells were sorted with FACS or magnetic beads. TCR beta VDJ combination and CDR3 sequence profiling used genomic DNA as the template. An Illumina HiSeq 2000 was used for TCR repertoire sequencing. The paper's processing steps were these. Repertoires were assessed using TRBV/TRBJ rearrangement plots, CDR3 size and DJ length profiles, and Simpson's diversity index. The most abundant DNA sequence in the deep sequencing data was defined as the immunodominant clone. CDR3 amino acid sequences were checked for sharing across subjects and were also compared against the VDJdb database and published repertoires. In-frame beta chains were kept once TCRdb had trimmed the public reads at Q25 with fastp and called clones with MiXCR. Records with the same CDR3 protein are collapsed into one entry carrying the most frequent genes and DNA. The V and J calls, along with clone size, are taken from TCRdb and not from the paper's own processing. The sample records about 210,000 distinct CDR3 sequences, 61% of which are singletons. In total, the top ten clones hold 25% to 30% of the sample.

The record originates from a study of CD8+CD57+ T cells in acquired aplastic anemia (dated 2018 in TCRdb). Concerning the study at large: Extracted DNA from sorted CD4+ and CD8+ cells averaged approximately 3 ug, ranging from roughly 0.17 to 30 ug. Healthy donor samples averaged around 10 million reads for CD4+ and fewer than 12 million for CD8+ cells. The paper as a whole reports these results and caveats: Roughly 29 CD8+ CDR3 sequences were shared between patients and controls but appeared highly expressed in patients and within their immunodominant clones. No significant difference in CD8+ Simpson's diversity was found between patients and healthy controls (P=0.060).

Source material: sorted CD4+, CD8+, or CD8+CD57+ T cells (not recorded which) from PBMCs. This sequence was found in a human donor in good health.

Read as DNA, the sequence is TGTGCCAGCAGCCCCGATTTGGTAGGATCACCCCTCCACTTT. This is translated as CASSPDLVGSPLHF. The rearranged segments are TRBV7-8 and TRBJ1-6, with the D gene not clear enough to name. Via the germline V gene, CDR1 is SGHVS and CDR2 FQNEAQ. V is reduced by 5 bases and J by 10 bases, leaving a spacing of 15 bases between them. Taken from cysteine to phenylalanine, the CDR3 has 14 residues. Kept here is only the CDR3 DNA, which spans 42 bases and is read in frame from base 1. The reference TRBV7-8 and TRBJ1-6 proteins fill in what lies around the CDR3, so the full variable domain reads GAGVSQSPRYKVAKRGQDVALRCDPISGHVSLFWYQQALGQGPEFLTYFQNEAQLDKSGLPSDRFFAERPEGSVSTLKIQRTQQEDSAVYLCASSPDLVGSPLHFGNGTRLTVT.